The rows below give T cell receptor beta chains drawn from one sample of a study of molecular identifiers for immune sequencing clone quantification. TCRdb reanalysed the PCR reads using MiXCR and keeps one entry per CDR3 protein. The table lists around 460,000 distinct CDR3 sequences, around 23% of them singletons. The specimen was naive CD8+ T cells from blood, with Jurkat cell RNA spiked in. These receptors originate from a human donor in good health. Some libraries in this study had Jurkat cell RNA spiked in. Both conserved end residues are part of each CDR3. A D gene is named only where the DNA matches it firmly. Rows may omit the clone size; those that give it use once, few, many or a size class.

clone size	V gene	D gene	J gene	CDR3 DNA	CDR3 protein
-	TRBV5-1	-	TRBJ2-3	TGCGCCAGCAGCTTGAGAACCGGGACAACGCTCCTATGGGGTACGCAGTATTTT	CASSLRTGTTLLWGTQYF
-	TRBV11-1	TRBD1	TRBJ2-6	TGTGCCAGCAGGGACAGGAACTCTGGGGCCAACGTCCTGACTTTC	CASRDRNSGANVLTF
few	TRBV20-1	-	TRBJ2-3	TGCAGTGCTCTGAGAGGACTGGAATACACAGATACGCAGTATTTT	CSALRGLEYTDTQYF
-	TRBV21-1	-	TRBJ1-1	TGTGCCAGCAGCAAAAAAATTATGCGAACGGGGCCCTTACCTTGGGGGAACACTGAAGCTTTCTTT	CASSKKIMRTGPLPWGNTEAFF
-	TRBV4-3	-	TRBJ2-7	TGCGCCAGCAGCCAAGAAGGCCCCGTTTACGAGCAGTACTTC	CASSQEGPVYEQYF
many	TRBV10-2	-	TRBJ2-5	TGCGCCAGCAGTGAGCTTGGGGGGCTTGGCCAAGAGACCCAGTACTTC	CASSELGGLGQETQYF
once	TRBV7-9	-	TRBJ2-1	TGTGCCAGCAGCTTATTGGAGGAAGGCTCCTACAATGAGCAGTTCTTC	CASSLLEEGSYNEQFF
-	TRBV6-2/TRBV6-3	-	TRBJ2-7	TGTGCCAGCATTGTGGGCCCTGACCCGGCCTACGAGCAGTACTTC	CASIVGPDPAYEQYF
-	TRBV5-3	TRBD1	TRBJ2-7	TGTGCCATAGGACAGGGGGCCTACGAGCAGTACTTC	CAIGQGAYEQYF
-	TRBV20-1	-	TRBJ2-7	TGCAGTGCCCGAAAGATGGGGGGCTACGAGCAGTACTTC	CSARKMGGYEQYF
few	TRBV7-9	TRBD1	TRBJ1-1	TGTGCCAGCAGCTTAGATGTGGGGGACAGGGCTGAAGCTTTCTTT	CASSLDVGDRAEAFF
many	TRBV23-1	-	TRBJ2-4	TGCGCCAGCAGTCAATGGAGGGGGCCGGAAAACATTCAGTACTTC	CASSQWRGPENIQYF
few	TRBV5-1	-	TRBJ2-7	TGCGCCAGCAGCTTGGACAGTAGAATACACGAGCAGTACTTC	CASSLDSRIHEQYF
many	TRBV4-1	-	TRBJ2-3	TGCGCCAGCAGCCAAGAAACTAGCTCAGATACGCAGTATTTT	CASSQETSSDTQYF
many	TRBV12-3/TRBV12-4	TRBD2	TRBJ2-3	TGTGCCAGCAGTCCCATGTTTGGCGGGAGTTTGGATACGCAGTATTTT	CASSPMFGGSLDTQYF
few	TRBV5-4	TRBD2	TRBJ2-3	TGTGCCAGCAGCCGTCGACTAGCGGGATCCCCTGGGAGCACAGATACGCAGTATTTT	CASSRRLAGSPGSTDTQYF
-	TRBV7-9	TRBD1	TRBJ2-7	TGTGCCAGCAGCTCGCCGGGACAGGGTAACTACGAGCAGTACTTC	CASSSPGQGNYEQYF
-	TRBV6-2/TRBV6-3	-	TRBJ1-1	TGTGCCAGCAGCCCCCGACGGACGGCCTCGAACACTGAAGCTTTCTTT	CASSPRRTASNTEAFF
many	TRBV4-1	TRBD2	TRBJ2-5	TGCGCCAGCAGCCTCGCCGCGGGGGGCCAAGAGACCCAGTACTTC	CASSLAAGGQETQYF
-	TRBV28	-	TRBJ2-7	TGTGCCAGCGAGAAGGACGACGTTGTCTACGAGCAGTACTTC	CASEKDDVVYEQYF
few	TRBV5-4	-	TRBJ1-1	TGTGCCAGCAGCTTGGACGATGAAGCTTTCTTT	CASSLDDEAFF
many	TRBV7-9	-	TRBJ1-6	TGTGCCAGCAGCCCCTTTGAGAGCTCCTATAATTCACCCCTCCACTTT	CASSPFESSYNSPLHF
few	TRBV7-9	TRBD2	TRBJ2-1	TGTGCCAGCAGCTTAACACTAGCGTTAGGGAATGAGCAGTTCTTC	CASSLTLALGNEQFF
few	TRBV5-1	TRBD1	TRBJ2-7	TGCGCCAGCAGCTTCTACTCCGGGACAGGCTACGAGCAGTACTTC	CASSFYSGTGYEQYF
few	TRBV27	TRBD2	TRBJ2-7	TGTGCCAGCAGGTCCGGGACTAGCGGTTACGAGCAGTACTTC	CASRSGTSGYEQYF
many	TRBV30	-	TRBJ2-7	TGTGCCTGGAGACACCCTAGCGAGCCCGTGTACGAGCAGTACTTC	CAWRHPSEPVYEQYF
-	TRBV24-1	TRBD2	TRBJ2-1	TGTGCCACCAGTGATTTTGAGACTAGCGGGGACAATGAGCAGTTCTTC	CATSDFETSGDNEQFF
-	TRBV2	-	TRBJ1-1	TGTGCCAGCAGGAAGGCGACACACACTGAAGCTTTCTTT	CASRKATHTEAFF
-	TRBV5-6	-	TRBJ2-7	TGTGCCAGCAGCTCTGGACGGACGGGTGAGCAGTACTTC	CASSSGRTGEQYF
-	TRBV7-8	-	TRBJ2-5	TGTGCCAGCAGCCCCCCTTTTGCGGGGGCCCAAGAGACCCAGTACTTC	CASSPPFAGAQETQYF
-	TRBV5-1	-	TRBJ1-4	TGCGCCAGCGCCAGATCTTGGGGGGCTAATGAAAAACTGTTTTTT	CASARSWGANEKLFF
few	TRBV19	-	TRBJ2-5	TGTGCCAGCACTCCGACAGCCCAAGAGACCCAGTACTTC	CASTPTAQETQYF